Listed below are T cell receptor beta chains from one sample, sequenced in a study of blood T cells in healthy people across ages. MiXCR, run by TCRdb on the 5' RACE reads, gives a single entry per CDR3 protein. The repertoire consists of approximately 850,000 distinct CDR3 sequences, with 40% to 50% occurring once and the leading ten covering roughly 19%. The material sequenced was blood. Receptor source: a man in his sixties in good health. Both conserved end residues are part of each CDR3. The D gene is left open where the match is weak. Clone sizes are given selectively: once, few, many, or a class where the clone is expanded.

j_call v_call clone_size d_call cdr3_nt cdr3_aa
TRBJ1-2 TRBV11-2 few NA TGTGCCAGCAGCGCGGGGGGGGGAATTGGCTACACCTTC CASSAGGGIGYTF
TRBJ2-7 TRBV10-2 once NA TGCGCCAGGAGAAAGCAGGGGAGCGAGCAGTACTTC CARRKQGSEQYF
TRBJ1-6 TRBV7-9 NA NA TGTGCCGGACTTTCCCCTGGACAGAATTCACCCCTCCACTTT CAGLSPGQNSPLHF
TRBJ2-1 TRBV6-2/TRBV6-3 few NA TGTGCCAGCAGTTACGGGGCTTACAATGAGCAGTTCTTC CASSYGAYNEQFF
TRBJ2-7 TRBV18 NA NA TGTGCCAGCTCACCCCCCAATAACGAGCAGTACTTC CASSPPNNEQYF
TRBJ2-1 TRBV10-1 NA NA TGCGCCAGCAGTACAGGGTACGAGCAGTTCTTC CASSTGYEQFF
TRBJ2-5 TRBV9 few TRBD2 TGTGCCAGCAGCGTAGGTCTAGCGGGGGGCCAAGAGACCCAGTACTTC CASSVGLAGGQETQYF
TRBJ1-2 TRBV2 NA NA TGTGCCAGCAGTGAAAATGTTCTCCCCTCCCCTAATGGCTACACCTTC CASSENVLPSPNGYTF
TRBJ2-7 TRBV6-2/TRBV6-3 few NA TGTGCCAGCAGTCATCCCGAGGGGGAGCAGTACTTC CASSHPEGEQYF
TRBJ1-5 TRBV24-1 NA TRBD1 TGTGCCACCAGTGATCCGCGGACAGGGGGCTTTCAGCCCCAGCATTTT CATSDPRTGGFQPQHF
TRBJ2-1 TRBV24-1 NA NA TGTGCCACCATGGGGGGTAACAGGGCAGTCTACAATGAGCAGTTCTTC CATMGGNRAVYNEQFF
TRBJ1-5 TRBV28 NA NA TGTGCCAGCAGCCGGACGGTTGGCAATCAGCCCCAGCATTTT CASSRTVGNQPQHF
TRBJ2-1 TRBV6-5 NA NA TGTGCCAGCAGTATAAGCCCATCGGGACCGGATAGAATGTTCTTC CASSISPSGPDRMFF
TRBJ2-6 TRBV6-2/TRBV6-3 NA NA TGTGCCAGCAAGGTCAGGTTTTTTGACTCTGGGGCCAACGTCCTGACTTTC CASKVRFFDSGANVLTF
TRBJ2-2 TRBV15 NA TRBD2 TGTGCCACCAGCAGGCACCCTAGCGGGGGGTCCGGGGAGCTGTTTTTT CATSRHPSGGSGELFF
TRBJ2-5 TRBV7-3 NA TRBD2 TGTGCCAGCAGCCGCGTAGCGGGGCCACAAGAGACCCAGTACTTC CASSRVAGPQETQYF
TRBJ1-5 TRBV20-1 NA NA TGCAGTGCTACCCTCAGGGATCAGCCCCAGCATTTT CSATLRDQPQHF
TRBJ2-2 TRBV12-3/TRBV12-4 NA NA TGTGCCAGCAGTTTGGGAACTCCGGGGGGCTATTCGAACACCGGGGAGCTGTTTTTT CASSLGTPGGYSNTGELFF
TRBJ2-7 TRBV27 many TRBD1 TGTGCCAGCAGTCGTGGGACAGGGATCGACGAGCAGTACTTC CASSRGTGIDEQYF
TRBJ1-5 TRBV5-1 once TRBD1 TGCGCCAGCAGCTTGACAGGGGTCGATCAGCCCCAGCATTTT CASSLTGVDQPQHF
TRBJ2-7 TRBV5-1 few TRBD1 TGCGCCAGCACCGAAGGGACAGGGGGCCCCTACGAGCAGTACTTC CASTEGTGGPYEQYF
TRBJ2-5 TRBV7-2 few TRBD2 TGTGCCAGCAGCTTAGCCCTCGGGACTAGCACAGAGACCCAGTACTTC CASSLALGTSTETQYF
TRBJ2-4 TRBV29-1 NA TRBD2 TGCAGCGTTGAGGGGGGGGAGGCCAAAAACATTCAGTACTTC CSVEGGEAKNIQYF
TRBJ2-5 TRBV5-1 NA TRBD1 TGCGCCAGCAGCCAACCCGACAGGGCGAGGGAGACCCAGTACTTC CASSQPDRARETQYF
TRBJ1-1 TRBV6-2/TRBV6-3 NA NA TGTGCCACCAGCCAACGGGGGCAAGCTTTCTTT CATSQRGQAFF
TRBJ2-1 TRBV20-1 few NA TGCAGTGCTGGACAGTCCTACAATGAGCAGTTCTTC CSAGQSYNEQFF
TRBJ1-2 TRBV4-3 NA NA TGCGTCAGCAGCCAAGAGTGGGCAGGGATCGGCGGCTACACCTTC CVSSQEWAGIGGYTF
TRBJ2-1 TRBV13 NA NA TGTGCCAGCAGCTTGACGGGGCTCTACAATGAGCGGCAGTTCTTC CASSLTGLYNERQFF
TRBJ2-7 TRBV9 few TRBD1 TGTGCCAGCAGCGTAGATGGGACAGACGCCTACGAGCAGTACTTC CASSVDGTDAYEQYF
TRBJ2-1 TRBV7-2 NA NA TGTGCCAGCAGCGACCACGGCACGGGGCGGGGTGGTCGTGAGCAGTTCTTC CASSDHGTGRGGREQFF
TRBJ2-4 TRBV9 NA NA TGTGCCAGCAGCGGAGTCCCTCTGGCCGGGTCCAAAAACATTCAGTACTTC CASSGVPLAGSKNIQYF
TRBJ2-5 TRBV14 few NA TGTGCCAGCAGCCAACGTGCGGAATGGCGGGAGACCCAGTACTTC CASSQRAEWRETQYF
TRBJ2-1 TRBV5-8 NA NA TGTGCCAGCAGCTCCCTGGATGGTAATGAGCAGTTCTTC CASSSLDGNEQFF
TRBJ2-5 TRBV5-1 NA TRBD2 TGCGCCAGCAGCCCTATAGCGGGGGTTGAGACCCAGTACTTC CASSPIAGVETQYF
TRBJ2-5 TRBV20-1 NA NA TGCAGTGTCCCCGGGGGGAGGGGGGTTCAAGAGACCCAGTACTTC CSVPGGRGVQETQYF
TRBJ2-1 TRBV14 NA TRBD1 TGTGCCAGCAGCCCTCTGGGGACAGGGGGTTACAATGAGCAGTTCTTC CASSPLGTGGYNEQFF
TRBJ2-7 TRBV7-8 NA NA TGTGCCAGCAGCTTAGTCTTCCAGCCGGTCTACGAGCAGTACTTC CASSLVFQPVYEQYF
TRBJ2-1 TRBV7-3 NA NA TGTGCCAGCAGCTTAATGAGGGGCGATGAGCAGTTCTTC CASSLMRGDEQFF
TRBJ1-2 TRBV10-3 NA NA TGTGCCATCAGTGGGGACACCGGGACAACGTTTTCCTATGGCTACACCTTC CAISGDTGTTFSYGYTF
TRBJ2-5 TRBV10-3 NA NA TGTGCCATCAGCCCTACGGGATCCTGGGGAGAGACCCAGTACTTC CAISPTGSWGETQYF
TRBJ1-2 TRBV12-3/TRBV12-4 NA NA TGTGCCAGCAGTTTACGACTAGGGGCCTATGGCTACACCTTC CASSLRLGAYGYTF
TRBJ2-1 TRBV7-7 NA TRBD2 TGTGCTAGCAGCTTCACCCTTGGCGGGGGGGCGGATGAGCAGTTCTTC CASSFTLGGGADEQFF
TRBJ1-4 TRBV12-3/TRBV12-4 NA NA TGTGCCAGCAGCCCGGACGGGGCAAAGAAAATTAATGAAAAACTGTTTTTT CASSPDGAKKINEKLFF
TRBJ2-7 TRBV29-1 NA NA TGCAGCGCTCGACTCCCAGGAGGGTACAATGAGCAGTACTTC CSARLPGGYNEQYF
TRBJ2-5 TRBV12-3/TRBV12-4 NA TRBD1 TGTGCCAGCAGAAGGACAGGGAAAGAGACCCAGTACTTC CASRRTGKETQYF
TRBJ2-7 TRBV5-5 NA TRBD2 TGTGCCAGCAGCTTGGGACTAGCGGGGGGTCCCTACAATGAGCAGTACTTC CASSLGLAGGPYNEQYF
TRBJ2-7 TRBV29-1 NA TRBD2 TGCAGCGCAATCGATCAAGCGGGAGCTGGACATGAGCAGTACTTC CSAIDQAGAGHEQYF
TRBJ2-7 TRBV6-2/TRBV6-3 few NA TGTGCCAGCAGTTACTCGCCGTCGCCCTACGAGCAGTACTTC CASSYSPSPYEQYF
TRBJ2-7 TRBV4-3 NA NA TGCGCCAGCAGCCAAGAAGGGGCGGGCGGCTACGAGCAGTACTTC CASSQEGAGGYEQYF
TRBJ2-3 TRBV5-1 NA NA TGCGCCAGCAGCTCGGTGGGGGGGCCCGAAGATACGCAGTATTTT CASSSVGGPEDTQYF
TRBJ2-3 TRBV5-1 NA NA TGCGCCAGCAGCTTGGACGGATTCGGCACAGATACGCAGTATTTT CASSLDGFGTDTQYF
TRBJ2-7 TRBV10-1 few TRBD1 TGCGCCAGCAGTGACGGACAGGGGGGAAAATACGAGCAGTACTTC CASSDGQGGKYEQYF